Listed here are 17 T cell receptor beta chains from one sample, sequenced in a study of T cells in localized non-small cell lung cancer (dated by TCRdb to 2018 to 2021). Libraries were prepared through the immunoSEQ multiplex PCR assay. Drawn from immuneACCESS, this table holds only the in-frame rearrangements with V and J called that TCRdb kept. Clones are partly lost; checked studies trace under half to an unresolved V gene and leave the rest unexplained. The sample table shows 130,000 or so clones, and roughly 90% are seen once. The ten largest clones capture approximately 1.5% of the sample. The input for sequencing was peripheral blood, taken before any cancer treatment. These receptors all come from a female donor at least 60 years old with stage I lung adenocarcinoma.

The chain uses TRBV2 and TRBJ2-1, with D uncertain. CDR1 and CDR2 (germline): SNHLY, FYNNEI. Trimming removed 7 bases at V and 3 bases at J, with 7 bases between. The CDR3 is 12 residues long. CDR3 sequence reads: CASTRNYNEQFF. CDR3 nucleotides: TGTGCCAGCACCAGGAACTACAATGAGCAGTTCTTC.

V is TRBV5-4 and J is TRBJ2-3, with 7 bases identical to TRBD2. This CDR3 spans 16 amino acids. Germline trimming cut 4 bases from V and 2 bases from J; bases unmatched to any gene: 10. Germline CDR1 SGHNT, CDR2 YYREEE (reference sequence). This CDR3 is CASSPAGRTLTDTQYF. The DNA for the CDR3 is TGTGCCAGCAGCCCAGCGGGGAGGACCCTCACAGATACGCAGTATTTT.

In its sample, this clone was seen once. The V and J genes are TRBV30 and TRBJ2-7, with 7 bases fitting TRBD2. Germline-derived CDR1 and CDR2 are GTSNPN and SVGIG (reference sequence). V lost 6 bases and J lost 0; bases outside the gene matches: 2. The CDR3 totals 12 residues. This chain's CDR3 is CACGGSSYEQYF. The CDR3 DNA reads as TGTGCCTGCGGCGGGAGCTCCTACGAGCAGTACTTC.

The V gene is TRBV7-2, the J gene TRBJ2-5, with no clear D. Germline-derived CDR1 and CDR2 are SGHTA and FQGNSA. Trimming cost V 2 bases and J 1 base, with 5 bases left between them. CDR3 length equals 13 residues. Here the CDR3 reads CASSLSPQETQYF. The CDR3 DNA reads TGTGCCAGCAGCTTATCACCCCAAGAGACCCAGTACTTC.

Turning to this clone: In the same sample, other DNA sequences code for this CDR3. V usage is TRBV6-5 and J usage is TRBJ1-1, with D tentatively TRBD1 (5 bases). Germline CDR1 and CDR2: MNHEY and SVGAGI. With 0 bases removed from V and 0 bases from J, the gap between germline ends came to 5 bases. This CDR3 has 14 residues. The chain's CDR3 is CASSYSTVNTEAFF. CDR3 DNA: TGTGCCAGCAGTTACTCGACAGTGAACACTGAAGCTTTCTTT.

The CDR3 nucleotides read TGTGCCTGGAAGAAGGTGGTGGCCCCCTACGAGCAGTACTTC. This translates into CAWKKVVAPYEQYF. The V gene is TRBV30, the J gene TRBJ2-7; no definite D call. The CDR3 runs 14 residues. V lost 4 bases to trimming and J lost 2 bases, with 15 bases between them. The V gene's germline CDR1 is GTSNPN and CDR2 SVGIG (reference sequence).

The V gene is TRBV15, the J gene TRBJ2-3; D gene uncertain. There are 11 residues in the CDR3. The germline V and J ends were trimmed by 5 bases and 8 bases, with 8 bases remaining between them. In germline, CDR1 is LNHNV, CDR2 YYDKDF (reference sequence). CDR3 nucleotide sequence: TGTGCCACCAGCGCCGTTGGTACGCAGTATTTT. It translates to CATSAVGTQYF.

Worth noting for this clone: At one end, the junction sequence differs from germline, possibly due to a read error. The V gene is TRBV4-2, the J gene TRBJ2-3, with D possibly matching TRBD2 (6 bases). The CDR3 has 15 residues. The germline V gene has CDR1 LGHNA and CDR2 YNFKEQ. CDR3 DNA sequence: TGTGCCAGCAGTCAAGCGGGTCTGAGTCCAGATACGCAGTATTTT. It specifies CASSQAGLSPDTQYF.

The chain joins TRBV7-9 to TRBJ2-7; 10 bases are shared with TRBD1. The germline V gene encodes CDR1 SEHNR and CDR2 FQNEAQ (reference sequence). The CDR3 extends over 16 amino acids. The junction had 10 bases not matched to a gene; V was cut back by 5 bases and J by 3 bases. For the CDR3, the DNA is TGTGCCAGCAGCCGCTTGGGGGACAGGGGTTTCTACGAGCAGTACTTC. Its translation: CASSRLGDRGFYEQYF.

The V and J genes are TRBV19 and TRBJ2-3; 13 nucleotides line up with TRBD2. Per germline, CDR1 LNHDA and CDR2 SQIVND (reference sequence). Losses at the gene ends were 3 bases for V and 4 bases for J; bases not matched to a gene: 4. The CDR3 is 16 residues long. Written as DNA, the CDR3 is TGTGCCAGTAGTATCCTACTAGCGGGAGGGTCAGATACGCAGTATTTT. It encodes CASSILLAGGSDTQYF.

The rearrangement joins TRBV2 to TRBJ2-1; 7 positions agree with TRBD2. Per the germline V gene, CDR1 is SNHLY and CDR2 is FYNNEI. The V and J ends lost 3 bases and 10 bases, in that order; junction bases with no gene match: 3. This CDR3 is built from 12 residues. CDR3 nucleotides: TGTGCCAGCAGTGAGACTAGCCGCGAGCAGTTCTTC. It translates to CASSETSREQFF. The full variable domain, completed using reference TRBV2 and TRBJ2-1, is EPEVTQTPSHQVTQMGQEVILRCVPISNHLYFYWYRQILGQKVEFLVSFYNNEISEKSEIFDDQFSVERPDGSNFTLKIRSTKLEDSAMYFCASSETSREQFFGPGTRLTVL.

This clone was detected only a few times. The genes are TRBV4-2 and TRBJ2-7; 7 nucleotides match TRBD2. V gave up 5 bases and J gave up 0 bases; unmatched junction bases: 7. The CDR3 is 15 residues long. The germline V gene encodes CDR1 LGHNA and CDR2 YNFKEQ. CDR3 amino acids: CASSFSGTTSYEQYF. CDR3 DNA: TGTGCCAGCAGCTTTTCAGGGACTACCTCCTACGAGCAGTACTTC.

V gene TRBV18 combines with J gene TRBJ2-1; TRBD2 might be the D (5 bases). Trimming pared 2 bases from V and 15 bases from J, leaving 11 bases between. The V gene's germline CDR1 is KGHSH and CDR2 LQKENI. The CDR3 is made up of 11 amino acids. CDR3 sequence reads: CASSPGSTWFF. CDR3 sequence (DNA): TGTGCCAGCTCACCAGGGAGTACTTGGTTCTTC.

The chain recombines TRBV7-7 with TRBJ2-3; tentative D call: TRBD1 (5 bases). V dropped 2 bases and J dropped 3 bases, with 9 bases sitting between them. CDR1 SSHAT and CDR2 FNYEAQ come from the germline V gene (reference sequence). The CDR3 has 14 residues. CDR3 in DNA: TGTGCCAGCAGCTTACAGGGTACGACAGATACGCAGTATTTT. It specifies CASSLQGTTDTQYF.

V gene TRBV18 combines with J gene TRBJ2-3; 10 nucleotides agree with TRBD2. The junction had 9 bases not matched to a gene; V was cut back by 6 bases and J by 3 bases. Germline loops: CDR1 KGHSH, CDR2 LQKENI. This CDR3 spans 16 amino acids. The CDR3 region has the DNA TGTGCCAGCTCGACGAGCGGGAGGGCCTGGACAGATACGCAGTATTTT. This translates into CASSTSGRAWTDTQYF.

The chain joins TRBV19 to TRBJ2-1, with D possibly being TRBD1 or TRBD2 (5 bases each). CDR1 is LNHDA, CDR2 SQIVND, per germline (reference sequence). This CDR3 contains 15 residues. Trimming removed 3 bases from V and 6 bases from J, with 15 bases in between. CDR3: CASSIGGRRGNEQFF. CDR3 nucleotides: TGTGCCAGTAGTATTGGCGGGCGTAGGGGCAATGAGCAGTTCTTC.

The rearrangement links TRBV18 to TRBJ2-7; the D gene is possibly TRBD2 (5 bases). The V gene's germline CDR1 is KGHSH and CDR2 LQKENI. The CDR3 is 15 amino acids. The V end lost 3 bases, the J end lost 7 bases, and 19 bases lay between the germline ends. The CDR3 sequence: CASSPQSRGFVEQYF. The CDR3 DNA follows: TGTGCCAGCTCACCCCAGAGCCGAGGGTTCGTGGAGCAGTACTTC.